These 15 T cell receptor beta chains were all obtained from the same sample, sequenced in a study of T cell repertoires in cytomegalovirus infection. TCRdb independently ran MiXCR on the reads; one entry per CDR3 protein. The repertoire holds roughly 500,000 distinct CDR3 sequences, with 16% as singletons. Sequences were obtained from CD8+ T cells from PBMCs. The receptors come from a human donor in good health (CMV status not recorded). Some clones in this sample may be carry-over from other donors' samples.

Concerning this clonotype itself: The conserved closing phenylalanine or tryptophan is absent in this CDR3, likely reflecting a read error. This chain connects TRBV5-6 to TRBJ2-1; D unresolved. V lost 3 bases, J lost 3 bases, and 4 bases lay in between. This CDR3 spans 12 amino acids. Germline V gene lookup returns CDR1 SGHDT and CDR2 YYEEEE. The CDR3 loop is CASSSNYNEQFL. The CDR3, as DNA: TGTGCCAGCAGCTCCAACTACAATGAGCAGTTCTTA.

Only a few counts were recorded for this clonotype. The V and J genes are TRBV12-3 or TRBV12-4 and TRBJ1-5, with 8 bases that match TRBD1. V lost 6 bases and J lost 7; bases outside the gene matches: 11. This CDR3 is 15 amino acids long. The CDR3 region is CASSTSGTGGQPQHF. The CDR3 DNA sequence: TGTGCCAGCAGCACTTCCGGGACAGGCGGGCAGCCCCAGCATTTT.

Concerning this clonotype: One base away lies a much larger clone, so this may be a sequencing read error. V and J are TRBV7-8 and TRBJ1-2; 8 bases line up with TRBD1. The CDR3 extends over 16 amino acids. CDR1 SGHVS and CDR2 FQNEAQ come from the germline V gene. The J segment lost 8 bases and the V segment lost 2 bases, leaving 13 bases of the junction unmatched. This chain's CDR3 is CASSLLPPAGGRGYTF. The DNA of the CDR3 is TGTGCCAGCAGCTTACTCCCCCCGGCAGGGGGCCGAGGCTACACCTTC.

The rearrangement uses TRBV29-1 and TRBJ2-2; the D gene could be TRBD1 or TRBD2 (5 bases each). Germline V gives CDR1 SQVTM, CDR2 ANQGSEA. Deletions cut 3 bases from V and 6 bases from J, with 8 bases between. This CDR3 is 12 amino acids long. The CDR3 coding sequence is TGCAGCGTTGAGGGGGACGCCGGGGAGCTGTTTTTT. Amino acid sequence: CSVEGDAGELFF.

This clonotype has at least ten counts. V and J are TRBV7-9 and TRBJ1-5; TRBD1 agrees at 7 bases. The CDR3 runs to 14 residues. Trimming took 4 bases from V and 5 from J; bases not matched to a gene: 5. Germline V lookup: CDR1 SEHNR, CDR2 FQNEAQ (reference sequence). This chain's CDR3 is CASSSGGPDQPQHF. The CDR3 DNA is TGTGCCAGCAGCTCAGGGGGACCCGATCAGCCCCAGCATTTT.

The chain recombines TRBV2 with TRBJ2-1, with unresolved D. CDR3 length: 13 residues. CDR1 and CDR2 from the germline V gene are SNHLY and FYNNEI. V lost 3 bases and J lost 3, with 6 bases in between. Here the CDR3 reads CASSDTDYNEQFF. The CDR3, as DNA: TGTGCCAGCAGTGACACCGACTACAATGAGCAGTTCTTC. The variable domain in full, completed from reference TRBV2 and TRBJ2-1, reads EPEVTQTPSHQVTQMGQEVILRCVPISNHLYFYWYRQILGQKVEFLVSFYNNEISEKSEIFDDQFSVERPDGSNFTLKIRSTKLEDSAMYFCASSDTDYNEQFFGPGTRLTVL.

On this clonotype: The CDR3 carries no conserved terminal phenylalanine or tryptophan, so it likely arises from a read error. It is unclear where the CDR3 begins or ends on the DNA, so no DNA is shown, and the CDR3 is as TCRdb lists it. V and J are TRBV6-6 and TRBJ2-7; the table names TRBD1, a call not compared with the DNA. Including both end residues, the CDR3 is 11 amino acids long. Germline CDR1 MNHNY, CDR2 SVGAGI (reference sequence). This CDR3 reads CASRQGRYSCL.

This clonotype was observed at least ten times. CDR3 region: CASSLAGRNQPQHF. The CDR3 bases are TGTGCCAGCAGCTTAGCTGGGCGCAATCAGCCCCAGCATTTT. The chain joins TRBV7-9 to TRBJ1-5; no reliable D call. The CDR3 loop spans 14 amino acids. V shed 0 bases and J shed 2 bases, with 5 bases lying between them. In germline, CDR1 is SEHNR, CDR2 FQNEAQ (reference sequence). The variable domain in full, with the rest retrieved from reference TRBV7-9 and TRBJ1-5, is DTGVSQNPRHKITKRGQNVTFRCDPISEHNRLYWYRQTLGQGPEFLTYFQNEAQLEKSRLLSDRFSAERPKGSFSTLEIQRTEQGDSAMYLCASSLAGRNQPQHFGDGTRLSIL.

This chain's CDR3 is CASSRGQGISYEQYF. For the CDR3, the DNA is TGTGCCAGCAGCCGGGGACAGGGAATCTCCTACGAGCAGTACTTC. The chain is built from TRBV5-6 and TRBJ2-7; 9 bases are a match to TRBD1. With V trimmed by 4 bases and J by 0 bases, 5 bases remained unmatched. This CDR3 has 15 residues. Per the germline V gene, CDR1 is SGHDT and CDR2 is YYEEEE.

This clonotype turned up a few times. The J gene is TRBJ2-7, the V gene TRBV19, with unresolved D. V dropped 1 base and J dropped 5 bases, with 12 bases sitting between them. The CDR3 totals 14 residues. Per the germline V gene, CDR1 is LNHDA and CDR2 is SQIVND (reference sequence). The CDR3 DNA reads as TGTGCCAGTAGTATAGTTGCCCGCGGCCACGAGCAGTACTTC. Residues: CASSIVARGHEQYF.

The rearrangement links TRBV9 to TRBJ2-1; a possible D gene is TRBD1 (6 bases). Germline V gene sequence: CDR1 SGDLS, CDR2 YYNGEE. V was pared by 0 bases and J by 8 bases, with 12 bases between. This CDR3 contains 14 residues. The CDR3 sequence is CASSVDGTPYEQFF. The CDR3 DNA sequence: TGTGCCAGCAGCGTAGATGGGACACCTTATGAGCAGTTCTTC. Combining the CDR3 with reference TRBV9 and TRBJ2-1 gives the whole variable domain DSGVTQTPKHLITATGQRVTLRCSPRSGDLSVYWYQQSLDQGLQFLIQYYNGEERAKGNILERFSAQQFPDLHSELNLSSLELGDSALYFCASSVDGTPYEQFFGPGTRLTVL.

In its sample, this clonotype was seen a few times. The chain links TRBV7-9 to TRBJ2-3; TRBD2 matches at 7 bases. The CDR3 is 18 amino acids. Trimming took 6 bases from V and 3 from J; bases not matched to a gene: 18. Germline CDR1 and CDR2: SEHNR and FQNEAQ (reference sequence). For the CDR3, the DNA is TGTGCCAGCAGTTCAGGGACGGGAGGCACCCTGGGGACAGATACGCAGTATTTT. Residues: CASSSGTGGTLGTDTQYF.

The V gene is TRBV5-6, the J gene TRBJ2-5; unclear D gene. V shed 3 bases and J shed 6 bases, with 6 bases lying between them. This CDR3 has 11 residues. Germline V CDR1 and CDR2: SGHDT, YYEEEE. CDR3 amino acids: CASSSRKTQYF. CDR3 sequence (DNA): TGTGCCAGCAGCTCCCGCAAGACCCAGTACTTC.

On this clonotype: As the CDR3 is not closed by the conserved phenylalanine or tryptophan, this likely results from a read error. This chain connects TRBV12-3 or TRBV12-4 to TRBJ2-5; 9 bases agree with TRBD1. CDR3 size: 13 residues. Here the CDR3 DNA reads TGCGACCAGGGACAGGGAGTGTTGGAGATCCAGTACTTA. Translated: CDQGQGVLEIQYL.

This clonotype occurred many times. V and J are TRBV7-6 and TRBJ2-7, with D perhaps assigned TRBD1 or TRBD2 (5 bases each). Between the trimmed V and J ends, which lost 5 bases and 0 bases, there was a span of 11 bases. Looked up from germline, CDR1 is SGHVS and CDR2 is FNYEAQ. The CDR3 spans 14 residues. The CDR3 DNA sequence: TGTGCCAGCAGCCCGGGACCGGACTCCTACGAGCAGTACTTC. It translates to CASSPGPDSYEQYF.